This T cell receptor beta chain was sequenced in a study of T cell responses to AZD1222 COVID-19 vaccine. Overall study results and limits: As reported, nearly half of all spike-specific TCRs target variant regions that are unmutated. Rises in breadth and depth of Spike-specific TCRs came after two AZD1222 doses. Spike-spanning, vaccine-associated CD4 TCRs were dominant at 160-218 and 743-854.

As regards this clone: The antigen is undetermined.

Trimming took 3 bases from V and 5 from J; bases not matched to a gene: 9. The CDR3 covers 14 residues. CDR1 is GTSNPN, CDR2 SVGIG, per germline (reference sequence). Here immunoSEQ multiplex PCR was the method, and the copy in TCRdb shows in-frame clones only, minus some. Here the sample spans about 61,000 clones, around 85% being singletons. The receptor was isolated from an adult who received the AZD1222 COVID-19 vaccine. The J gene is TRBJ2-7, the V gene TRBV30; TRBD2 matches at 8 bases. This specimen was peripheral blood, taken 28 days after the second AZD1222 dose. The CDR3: CAWSLVPRGDEQYF. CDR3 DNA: TGTGCCTGGAGCCTAGTTCCGCGGGGGGACGAGCAGTACTTC. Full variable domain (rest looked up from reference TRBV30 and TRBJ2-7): SQTIHQWPATLVQPVGSPLSLECTVEGTSNPNLYWYRQAAGRGLQLLFYSVGIGQISSEVPQNLSASRPQDRQFILSSKKLLLSDSGFYLCAWSLVPRGDEQYFGPGTRLTVT.